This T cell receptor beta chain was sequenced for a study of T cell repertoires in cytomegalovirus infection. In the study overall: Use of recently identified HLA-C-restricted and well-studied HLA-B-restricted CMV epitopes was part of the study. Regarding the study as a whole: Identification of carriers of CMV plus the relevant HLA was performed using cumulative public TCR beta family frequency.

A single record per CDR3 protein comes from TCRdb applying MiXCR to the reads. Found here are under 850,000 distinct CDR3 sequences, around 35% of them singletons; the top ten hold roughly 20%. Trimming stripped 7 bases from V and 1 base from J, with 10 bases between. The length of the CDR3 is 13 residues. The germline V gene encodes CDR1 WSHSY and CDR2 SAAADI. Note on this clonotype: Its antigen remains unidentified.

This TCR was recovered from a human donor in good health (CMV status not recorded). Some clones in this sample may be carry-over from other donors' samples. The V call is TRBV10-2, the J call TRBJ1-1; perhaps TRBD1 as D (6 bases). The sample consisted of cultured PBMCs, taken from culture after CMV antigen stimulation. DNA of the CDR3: TGCGCCAGCATGGACAGATCGAACACTGAAGCTTTCTTT. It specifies CASMDRSNTEAFF.